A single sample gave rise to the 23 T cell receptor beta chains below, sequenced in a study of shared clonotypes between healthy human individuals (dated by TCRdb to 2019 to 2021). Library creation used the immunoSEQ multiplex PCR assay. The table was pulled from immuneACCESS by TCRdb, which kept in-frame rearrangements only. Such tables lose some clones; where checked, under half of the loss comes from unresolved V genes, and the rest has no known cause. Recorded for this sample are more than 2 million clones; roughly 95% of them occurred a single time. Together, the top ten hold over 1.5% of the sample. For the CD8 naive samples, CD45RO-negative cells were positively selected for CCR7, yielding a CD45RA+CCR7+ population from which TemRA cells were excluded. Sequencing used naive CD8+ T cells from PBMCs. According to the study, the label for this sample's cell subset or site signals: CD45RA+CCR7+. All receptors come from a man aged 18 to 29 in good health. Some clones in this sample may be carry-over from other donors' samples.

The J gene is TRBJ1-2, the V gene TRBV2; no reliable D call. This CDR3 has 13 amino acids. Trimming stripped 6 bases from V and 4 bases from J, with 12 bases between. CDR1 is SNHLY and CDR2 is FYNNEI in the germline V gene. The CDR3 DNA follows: TGTGCCAGCAGATATGGCGAAGGCTATGGCTACACCTTC. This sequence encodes CASRYGEGYGYTF.

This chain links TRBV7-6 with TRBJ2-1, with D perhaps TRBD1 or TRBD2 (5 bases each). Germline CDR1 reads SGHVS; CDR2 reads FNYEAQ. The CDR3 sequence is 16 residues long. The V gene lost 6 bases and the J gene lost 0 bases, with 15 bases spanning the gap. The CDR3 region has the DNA TGTGCCAGCAGTTTACGGGGCCCTAGCTCCTACAATGAGCAGTTCTTC. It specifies CASSLRGPSSYNEQFF.

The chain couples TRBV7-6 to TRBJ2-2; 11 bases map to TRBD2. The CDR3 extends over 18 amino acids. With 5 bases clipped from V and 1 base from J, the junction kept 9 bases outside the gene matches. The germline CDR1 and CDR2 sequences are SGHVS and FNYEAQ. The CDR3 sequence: CASSPPGLADLNTGELFF. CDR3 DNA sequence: TGTGCCAGCAGCCCCCCGGGACTAGCGGACCTGAACACCGGGGAGCTGTTTTTT.

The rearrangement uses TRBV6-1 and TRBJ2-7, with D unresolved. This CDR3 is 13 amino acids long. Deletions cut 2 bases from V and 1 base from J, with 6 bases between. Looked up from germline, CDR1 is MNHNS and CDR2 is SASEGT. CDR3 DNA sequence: TGTGCCAGCAGTGAATCAGGATCCTACGAGCAGTACTTC. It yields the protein CASSESGSYEQYF.

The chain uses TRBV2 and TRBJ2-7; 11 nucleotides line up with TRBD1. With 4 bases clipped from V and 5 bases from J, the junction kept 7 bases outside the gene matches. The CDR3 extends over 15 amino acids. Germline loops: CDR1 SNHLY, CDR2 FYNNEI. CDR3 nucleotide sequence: TGTGCCAGCAGTGCAGGACAGGGGGCTAGAGACGAGCAGTACTTC. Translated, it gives CASSAGQGARDEQYF.

This CDR3 is CASSYYRDSGYEQYF. The DNA for the CDR3 is TGTGCCAGCAGCTACTACCGGGACAGTGGGTACGAGCAGTACTTC. V usage is TRBV7-2 and J usage is TRBJ2-7; 7 nucleotides line up with TRBD1. This CDR3 has 15 residues. Trimming took 4 bases from V and 4 from J; bases not matched to a gene: 10. The germline V gene encodes CDR1 SGHTA and CDR2 FQGNSA.

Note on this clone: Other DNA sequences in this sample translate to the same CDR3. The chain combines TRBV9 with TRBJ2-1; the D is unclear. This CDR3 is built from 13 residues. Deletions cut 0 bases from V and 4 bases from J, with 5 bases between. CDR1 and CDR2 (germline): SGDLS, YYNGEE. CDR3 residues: CASSVGDYNEQFF. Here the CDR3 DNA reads TGTGCCAGCAGCGTAGGAGATTACAATGAGCAGTTCTTC.

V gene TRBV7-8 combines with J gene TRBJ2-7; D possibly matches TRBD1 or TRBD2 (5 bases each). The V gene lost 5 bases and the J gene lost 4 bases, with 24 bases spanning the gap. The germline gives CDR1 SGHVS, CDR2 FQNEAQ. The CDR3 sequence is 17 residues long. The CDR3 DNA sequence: TGTGCCAGCAGCCCCCCCTCAGGCAGCCCGAGGGGTTACGAGCAGTACTTC. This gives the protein CASSPPSGSPRGYEQYF.

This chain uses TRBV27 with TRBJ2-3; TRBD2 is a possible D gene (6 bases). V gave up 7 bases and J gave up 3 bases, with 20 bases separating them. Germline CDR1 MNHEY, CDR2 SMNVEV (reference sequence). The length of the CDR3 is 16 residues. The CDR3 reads CASIGHGGKRTDTQYF. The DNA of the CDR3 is TGTGCCAGCATCGGCCACGGGGGAAAACGGACAGATACGCAGTATTTT.

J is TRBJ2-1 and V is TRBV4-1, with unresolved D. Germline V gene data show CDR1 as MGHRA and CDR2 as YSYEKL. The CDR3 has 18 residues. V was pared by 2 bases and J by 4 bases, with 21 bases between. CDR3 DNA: TGCGCCAGCAGCCAAAGAGGAGAAACAGAGACCTCATACAATGAGCAGTTCTTC. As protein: CASSQRGETETSYNEQFF.

The CDR3 reads CASSLDGGSGNTIYF. The DNA of the CDR3 is TGTGCCAGCAGCTTAGATGGTGGGTCTGGAAACACCATATATTTT. The chain carries TRBV11-2 and TRBJ1-3; D is ambiguous. CDR3 size: 15 residues. Germline V gene data show CDR1 as SGHAT and CDR2 as FQNNGV. V was clipped by 0 bases and J by 1 base, with 7 bases between them.

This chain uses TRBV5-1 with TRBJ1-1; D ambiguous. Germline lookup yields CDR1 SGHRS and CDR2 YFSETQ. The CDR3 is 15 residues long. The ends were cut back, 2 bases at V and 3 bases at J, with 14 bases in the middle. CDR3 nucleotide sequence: TGCGCCAGCAGCTTCTCAGGCGGACGGCACACTGAAGCTTTCTTT. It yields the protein CASSFSGGRHTEAFF.

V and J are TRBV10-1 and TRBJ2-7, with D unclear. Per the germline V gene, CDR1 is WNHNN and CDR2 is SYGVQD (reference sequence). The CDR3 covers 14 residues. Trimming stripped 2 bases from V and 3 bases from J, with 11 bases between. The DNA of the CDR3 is TGCGCCAGCAGTGAGACGTCGGCAGTCTACGAGCAGTACTTC. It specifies CASSETSAVYEQYF.

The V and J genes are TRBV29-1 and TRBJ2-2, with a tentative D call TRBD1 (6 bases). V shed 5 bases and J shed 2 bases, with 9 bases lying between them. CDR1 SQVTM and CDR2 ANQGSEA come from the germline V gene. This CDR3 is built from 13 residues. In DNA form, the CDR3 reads TGCAGCGTTACAGGGAAAAACACCGGGGAGCTGTTTTTT. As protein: CSVTGKNTGELFF.

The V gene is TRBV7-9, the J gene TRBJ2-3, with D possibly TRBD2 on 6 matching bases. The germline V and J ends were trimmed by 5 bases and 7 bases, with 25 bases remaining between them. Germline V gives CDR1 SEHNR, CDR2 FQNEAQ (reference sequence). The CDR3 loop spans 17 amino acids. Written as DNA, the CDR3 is TGTGCCAGCAGCGACGGATTTGGGCGGCCGGGAGAATATACGCAGTATTTT. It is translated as CASSDGFGRPGEYTQYF. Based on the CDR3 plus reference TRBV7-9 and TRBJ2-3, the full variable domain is DTGVSQNPRHKITKRGQNVTFRCDPISEHNRLYWYRQTLGQGPEFLTYFQNEAQLEKSRLLSDRFSAERPKGSFSTLEIQRTEQGDSAMYLCASSDGFGRPGEYTQYFGPGTRLTVL.

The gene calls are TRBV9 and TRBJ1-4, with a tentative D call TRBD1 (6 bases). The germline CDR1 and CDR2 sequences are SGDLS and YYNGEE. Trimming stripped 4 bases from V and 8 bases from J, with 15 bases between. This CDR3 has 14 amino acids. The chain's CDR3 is CASSPPGAREKLFF. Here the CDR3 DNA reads TGTGCCAGCAGCCCTCCGGGGGCAAGAGAAAAACTGTTTTTT. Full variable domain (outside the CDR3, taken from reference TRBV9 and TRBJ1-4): DSGVTQTPKHLITATGQRVTLRCSPRSGDLSVYWYQQSLDQGLQFLIQYYNGEERAKGNILERFSAQQFPDLHSELNLSSLELGDSALYFCASSPPGAREKLFFGSGTQLSVL.

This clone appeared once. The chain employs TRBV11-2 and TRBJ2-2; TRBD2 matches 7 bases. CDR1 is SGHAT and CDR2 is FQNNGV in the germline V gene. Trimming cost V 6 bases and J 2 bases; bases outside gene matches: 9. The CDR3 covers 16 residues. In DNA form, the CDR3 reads TGTGCCAGCAGAGGAGCCGGGACTACTAACACCGGGGAGCTGTTTTTT. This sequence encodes CASRGAGTTNTGELFF.

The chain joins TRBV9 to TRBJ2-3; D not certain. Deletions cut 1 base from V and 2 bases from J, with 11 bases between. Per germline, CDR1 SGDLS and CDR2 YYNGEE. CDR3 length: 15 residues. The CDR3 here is CASSVYKILTDTQYF. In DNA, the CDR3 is TGTGCCAGCAGCGTATACAAAATTCTCACAGATACGCAGTATTTT.

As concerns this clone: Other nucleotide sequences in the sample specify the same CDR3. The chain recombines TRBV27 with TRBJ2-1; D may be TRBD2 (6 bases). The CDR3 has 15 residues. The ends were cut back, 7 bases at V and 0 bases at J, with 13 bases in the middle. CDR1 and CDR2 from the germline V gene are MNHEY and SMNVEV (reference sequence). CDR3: CASTPRGSSYNEQFF. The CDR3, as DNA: TGTGCCAGCACCCCTCGGGGGTCCTCCTACAATGAGCAGTTCTTC.

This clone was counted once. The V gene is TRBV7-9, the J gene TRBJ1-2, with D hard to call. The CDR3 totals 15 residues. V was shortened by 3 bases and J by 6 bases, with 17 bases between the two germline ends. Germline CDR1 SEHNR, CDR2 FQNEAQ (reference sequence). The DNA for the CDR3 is TGTGCCAGCAGCTTTGGGTTGGCAGGCAGCGATGGCTACACCTTC. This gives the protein CASSFGLAGSDGYTF. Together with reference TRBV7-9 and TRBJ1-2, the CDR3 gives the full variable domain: DTGVSQNPRHKITKRGQNVTFRCDPISEHNRLYWYRQTLGQGPEFLTYFQNEAQLEKSRLLSDRFSAERPKGSFSTLEIQRTEQGDSAMYLCASSFGLAGSDGYTFGSGTRLTVV.

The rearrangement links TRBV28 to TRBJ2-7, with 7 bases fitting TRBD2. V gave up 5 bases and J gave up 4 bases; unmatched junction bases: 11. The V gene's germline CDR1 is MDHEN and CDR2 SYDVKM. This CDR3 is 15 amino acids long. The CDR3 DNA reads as TGTGCCAGCAGTCCCGCGGGACTATTTAAGTACGAGCAGTACTTC. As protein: CASSPAGLFKYEQYF. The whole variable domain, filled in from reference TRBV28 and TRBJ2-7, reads DVKVTQSSRYLVKRTGEKVFLECVQDMDHENMFWYRQDPGLGLRLIYFSYDVKMKEKGDIPEGYSVSREKKERFSLILESASTNQTSMYLCASSPAGLFKYEQYFGPGTRLTVT.

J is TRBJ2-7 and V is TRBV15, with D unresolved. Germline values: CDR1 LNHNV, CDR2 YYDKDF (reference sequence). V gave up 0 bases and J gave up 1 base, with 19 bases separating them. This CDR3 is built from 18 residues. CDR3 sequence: CATSRDGVGVSWSYEQYF. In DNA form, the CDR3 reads TGTGCCACCAGCAGAGATGGGGTGGGCGTTAGCTGGTCCTACGAGCAGTACTTC.

DNA for the CDR3: TGTGCCAGCGTACCCTCCGGGCTGTTCAACACTGAAGCTTTCTTT. This translates into CASVPSGLFNTEAFF. The V gene is TRBV27, the J gene TRBJ1-1; D is unresolved. V lost 8 bases to trimming and J lost 2 bases, with 18 bases between them. Germline lookup yields CDR1 MNHEY and CDR2 SMNVEV (reference sequence). This CDR3 region has 15 residues.